Listed below are T cell receptor beta chains from one sample, sequenced in a study of regulatory T cells in long-lasting Graves disease. MiXCR, run by TCRdb on the multiplex PCR reads, gives a single entry per CDR3 protein. In the table there are roughly 450,000 distinct CDR3 sequences, less than 25% of which are singletons. The specimen was peripheral blood mononuclear cells (PBMCs), collected when the disease was refractory, from a patient treated with antithyroid drugs. The origin of the receptors is a female donor with Graves disease. The CDR3 runs from the conserved cysteine through the conserved F or W. The order of the fields is V gene, J gene, D gene, clone size, CDR3 DNA, CDR3 protein. The D gene is left open where the match is weak. Clone size is not always given. Where it is, it says once, few, many or a class for expanded clones.

>TRBV5-6|TRBJ1-4|.|many
TGTGCCAGCAGCTTGTTGGGGGGGGATAATGAAAAACTGTTTTTT
CASSLLGGDNEKLFF
>TRBV7-2|TRBJ2-1|TRBD2|.
TGTGCCAGCAACCTTGGACTAGCGGGCCTGGATGAGCAGTTCTTC
CASNLGLAGLDEQFF
>TRBV29-1|TRBJ2-7|TRBD2|.
TGCAGCGTTGTTCCTAGCGGGGATATCTACGAGCAGTACTTC
CSVVPSGDIYEQYF
>TRBV6-5|TRBJ2-7|.|many
TGTGCCAGCAGTTCCGGCGGCTCCTACGAGCAGTACTTC
CASSSGGSYEQYF
>TRBV7-3|TRBJ1-6|TRBD1|.
TGTGCCAGCAGTTCCACAGGGGTAGGATCACCCCTCCACTTT
CASSSTGVGSPLHF
>TRBV5-1|TRBJ2-1|TRBD1|few
TGCGCCAGCAGCTCGGACAGGGGCTACAATGAGCAGTTCTTC
CASSSDRGYNEQFF
>TRBV29-1|TRBJ1-4|TRBD1|many
TGCAGCGTGCTGTCAGGACAGGGTTCCTCCAGGCGTGAAAAACTGTTTTTT
CSVLSGQGSSRREKLFF
>TRBV5-1|TRBJ2-5|.|many
TGCGCCAGCAGCTTGGAACAGGAGGGGACCCAGTACTTC
CASSLEQEGTQYF
>TRBV29-1|TRBJ1-2|TRBD1|.
TGCAGCGCCGCCGGGACAGCGGGCTACACCTTC
CSAAGTAGYTF
>TRBV6-1|TRBJ2-1|.|few
TGTGCCAGCACCCCGTTGTCATTAAACAATGAGCAGTTCTTC
CASTPLSLNNEQFF
>TRBV11-2|TRBJ2-7|.|many
TGTGCCAGCAGCTCCTCGGCGGAGAGCTCCTACGAGCAGTACTTC
CASSSSAESSYEQYF
>TRBV20-1|TRBJ2-5|.|many
TGCAGTGCTAGGACTAGCCAAGAGACCCAGTACTTC
CSARTSQETQYF
>TRBV12-3/TRBV12-4|TRBJ2-3|.|.
TGTGCCAGCAGCCCCGGGGGTTATACGCAGTATTTT
CASSPGGYTQYF
>TRBV7-3|TRBJ2-6|.|once
TGTGCCAGCAGGGGTGACGCGACATTCTCTGGGGCCAACGTCCTGACTTTC
CASRGDATFSGANVLTF
>TRBV6-2/TRBV6-3|TRBJ2-1|.|.
TGTGCCAGCAGTGAAGATTTAGGACAGACAATTTCCTACAATGAGCAGTTCTTC
CASSEDLGQTISYNEQFF
>TRBV12-3/TRBV12-4|TRBJ1-1|.|many
TGTGCCAGCAGACACCCGGGGAAGACTGAAGCTTTCTTT
CASRHPGKTEAFF
>TRBV9|TRBJ2-2|TRBD2|few
TGTGCCAGCAGCGTACTAGCGGGAGTAGGCGGGGAGCTGTTTTTT
CASSVLAGVGGELFF
>TRBV28|TRBJ1-2|TRBD1|many
TGTGCCAGCAGCTTCCGACAGGGCTATGGCTACACCTTC
CASSFRQGYGYTF
>TRBV7-8|TRBJ2-7|.|many
TGTGCCAGCAGCCTTGAACAGGGTTGGGACTACGAGCAGTACTTC
CASSLEQGWDYEQYF
>TRBV20-1|TRBJ2-3|TRBD2|few
TGCAGTGCTAGGGATAGCGGGAAACCCCTGGATACGCAGTATTTT
CSARDSGKPLDTQYF
>TRBV20-1|TRBJ1-4|.|many
TGCAGTGCCGGCACAGGGACAACTAATGAAAAACTGTTTTTT
CSAGTGTTNEKLFF
>TRBV30|TRBJ2-7|TRBD2|once
TGTGCCTGGAGGCCCCTAGCGGGAGGTCCCTACGAGCAGTACTTC
CAWRPLAGGPYEQYF
>TRBV7-9|TRBJ1-5|.|few
TGTGCCAGCAGGAAATCAGGGGATCAGCCCCAGCATTTT
CASRKSGDQPQHF
>TRBV6-5|TRBJ1-5|.|few
TGTGCCAGCAGTTACTCTGGGCCTTATAGCAATCAGCCCCAGCATTTT
CASSYSGPYSNQPQHF
>TRBV12-3/TRBV12-4|TRBJ2-7|.|many
TGTGCCAGCAGTTGGGGAGCTTTCTCCCACGAGCAGTACTTC
CASSWGAFSHEQYF
>TRBV7-9|TRBJ1-1|.|.
TGTGCCAGCAGCTCTAGAGACGCTGAAGCTTTCTTT
CASSSRDAEAFF
>TRBV12-3/TRBV12-4|TRBJ2-7|.|many
TGTGCCAGCAGTTTAGGTGTGGGCAGCGAGCAGTACTTC
CASSLGVGSEQYF
>TRBV27|TRBJ1-1|.|.
TGTGCCAGCAGTTTAAAGTCCGGCGAGATTAACACTGAAGCTTTCTTT
CASSLKSGEINTEAFF
>TRBV20-1|TRBJ2-7|.|.
TGCAGTGCCCGGGGGATGCGTTTCTTGGACGAGCAGTACTTC
CSARGMRFLDEQYF
>TRBV6-5|TRBJ2-2|.|many
TGTGCCAGCAGTTACTACCCCGCGTCAACGAACACCGGGGAGCTGTTTTTT
CASSYYPASTNTGELFF
>TRBV6-1|TRBJ1-3|.|few
TGTGCCAGCAGTGTAACGGGAAACACCATATATTTT
CASSVTGNTIYF
>TRBV6-1|TRBJ2-5|TRBD2|many
TGTGCCAGCAGTGAATGGACGCGGGAGGGCTGGGAGACCCAGTACTTC
CASSEWTREGWETQYF
>TRBV15|TRBJ2-1|TRBD2|.
TGTGCCACCAGCACGACTAGCGGGAGACATGAGCAGTTCTTC
CATSTTSGRHEQFF
>TRBV2|TRBJ2-1|.|.
TGTGCCAGCAGCATACTAGTGGGTGAGCAGTTCTTC
CASSILVGEQFF
>TRBV12-3/TRBV12-4|TRBJ1-4|.|many
TGTGCCAGCAGACCAAGTGGGCCTGAAAAACTGTTTTTT
CASRPSGPEKLFF
>TRBV4-3|TRBJ2-7|TRBD2|.
TGCGCCAGCAGCCAAGGCAGCCTAGCGGGACGCGAGCAGTACTTC
CASSQGSLAGREQYF
>TRBV27|TRBJ2-2|.|.
TGTGCCAGCAGTTTATCGGGTGATGACGCCTTGAACACCGGGGAGCTGTTTTTT
CASSLSGDDALNTGELFF
>TRBV20-1|TRBJ2-2|.|many
TGCAGTGCTACGACAGAGAACACCGGGGAGCTGTTTTTT
CSATTENTGELFF
>TRBV14|TRBJ2-7|.|.
TGTGCCAGCAGCCACCCGGCGGACCAAGGACACGAGCAGTACTTC
CASSHPADQGHEQYF
>TRBV10-3|TRBJ2-5|TRBD2|.
TGTGCCATCAGTGAGGCGGGCACTAGCGGAGGTAGGGCCCAGTACTTC
CAISEAGTSGGRAQYF
>TRBV13|TRBJ1-1|TRBD1|.
TGTGCCAGCAGCACCGACAGGGGGCTGAACACTGAAGCTTTCTTT
CASSTDRGLNTEAFF
>TRBV28|TRBJ1-2|.|.
TGTGCCAGCAGTTCACTACGAATCGTGGATTCTTCCTTC
CASSSLRIVDSSF
>TRBV4-1|TRBJ2-2|TRBD2|many
TGCGCCAGCAGCCAAGAAGAGCGGGGAAACACCGGGGAGCTGTTTTTT
CASSQEERGNTGELFF
>TRBV7-9|TRBJ1-2|TRBD1|.
TGTGCCAGCAGCTTCGGGGGTCCGACAGGGGAAAGGCATGGCTACACCTTC
CASSFGGPTGERHGYTF
>TRBV29-1|TRBJ2-5|.|.
TGCAGCGTTGAGGAGCGGGTACTTGGGACCCAGTACTTC
CSVEERVLGTQYF
>TRBV6-2/TRBV6-3|TRBJ2-7|TRBD2|.
TGTGCCAGCAATTCAGCGGGAGGGCCTCTATACGAGCAGTACTTC
CASNSAGGPLYEQYF
>TRBV7-9|TRBJ1-1|.|few
TGTGCCAGCAGCCCGGATCCCGGGCACAACACTGAAGCTTTCTTT
CASSPDPGHNTEAFF
>TRBV7-3|TRBJ2-5|.|many
TGTGCCAGCAGCTTATTGGGGGGGCGCAGGGAGACCCAGTACTTC
CASSLLGGRRETQYF
>TRBV6-1|TRBJ2-7|TRBD2|many
TGTGCCAGCAGAGCGAGGTGGCGGGAGGGCCGCGAGCAGTACTTC
CASRARWREGREQYF
>TRBV6-1|TRBJ1-1|TRBD1|many
TGTGCCAGCAGTGAATCGCGCAGGGGGAACCCTGAAGCTTTCTTT
CASSESRRGNPEAFF
>TRBV2|TRBJ2-1|.|many
TGTGCCAGCAGTTATAGCGAGCCGAGCTCCTACAATGAGCAGTTCTTC
CASSYSEPSSYNEQFF
>TRBV6-1|TRBJ1-2|.|.
TGTGCCAGCAGCGGAGAGTCCTTAGATGGCTACACCTTC
CASSGESLDGYTF
>TRBV12-3/TRBV12-4|TRBJ2-2|.|once
TGTGCCAGCAGGAAAACTAGAGGAGGAACTGGGGAGCTGTTTTTT
CASRKTRGGTGELFF
>TRBV15|TRBJ1-5|.|.
TGTGCCACCAGCAGACATTATGCGGGGCATTTT
CATSRHYAGHF
>TRBV25-1|TRBJ2-2|.|.
TGTGCCAGCACCCCCAGGGTCACGCGGGCCGGGGAGCTGTTTTTT
CASTPRVTRAGELFF
>TRBV19|TRBJ1-1|TRBD1|few
TGTGCCAGTAGTACGACAGGGCGCACTGAAGCTTTCTTT
CASSTTGRTEAFF
>TRBV4-2|TRBJ1-2|.|.
TGTGCCAGCAGCGGGACGTTCTATGGCTACACCTTC
CASSGTFYGYTF
>TRBV19|TRBJ1-5|.|many
TGTGCCAGTAGTATTTGGTATCCGAACAATCAGCCCCAGCATTTT
CASSIWYPNNQPQHF
>TRBV28|TRBJ2-7|.|many
TGTGCCAGCAGTTCGCCGAGCTCCTACGAGCAGTACTTC
CASSSPSSYEQYF